This T cell receptor beta chain originates from a study of blood T cell repertoires in COVID-19. Study-wide context: Nucleic acid was either cDNA or gDNA, and it came from T cells, B-cell-depleted T cells, or PBMCs.

Using immunoSEQ multiplex PCR, the repertoire was profiled, and TCRdb retains in-frame clones only, with some absent. The table shows around 80,000 clones, with approximately 90% occurring only once. This clone was observed a single time. V shed 4 bases and J shed 4 bases, with 14 bases lying between them. This CDR3 has 15 amino acids. From germline, CDR1 is MNHEY and CDR2 SMNVEV (reference sequence). The gene calls are TRBV27 and TRBJ1-3, with D possibly matching TRBD1 (6 bases). Material: peripheral blood. The TCR was taken from an elderly woman with acute or convalescent COVID-19. CDR3 coding DNA: TGTGCCAGCAGTTATCAGGGGCGCGCGGGAAACACCATATATTTT. Translating gives CASSYQGRAGNTIYF.